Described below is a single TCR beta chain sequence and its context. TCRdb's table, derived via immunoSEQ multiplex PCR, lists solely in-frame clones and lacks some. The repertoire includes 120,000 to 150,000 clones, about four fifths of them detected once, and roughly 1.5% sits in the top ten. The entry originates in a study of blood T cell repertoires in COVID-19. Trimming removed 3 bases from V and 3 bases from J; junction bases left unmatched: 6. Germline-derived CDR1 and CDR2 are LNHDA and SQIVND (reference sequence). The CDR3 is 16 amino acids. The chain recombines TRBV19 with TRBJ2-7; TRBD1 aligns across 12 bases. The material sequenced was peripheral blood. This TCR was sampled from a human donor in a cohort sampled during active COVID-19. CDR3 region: CASSIEGQGAGYEQYF. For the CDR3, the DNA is TGTGCCAGTAGTATCGAGGGACAGGGGGCAGGCTACGAGCAGTACTTC.